What follows describes a single T cell receptor (beta chain). These data come from a study of blood T cell repertoires in COVID-19. About the research overall: Specimens from acute and convalescent COVID-19 originated in the United States, Italy and Spain. T cells, B-cell-depleted T cells, or PBMCs supplied cDNA or gDNA.

Under the authors' procedure: Amplification of reference gene primers provided the estimated nucleated cell counts. The assay was immunoSEQ multiplex PCR, and TCRdb's table has in-frame clones only and misses some. The DNA was the basis for D and trimming; V, J and clone size are from that table. The sample shows around 80,000 clones, approximately 80% of them seen only once. Germline V gene lookup returns CDR1 SNHLY and CDR2 FYNNEI. The CDR3 has 13 residues. Trimming took 3 bases from V and 10 from J, leaving 15 bases between them. Material for sequencing was peripheral blood. This sequence was found in an elderly man with acute or convalescent COVID-19. The chain joins TRBV2 to TRBJ1-2, with D unresolved. As DNA, the CDR3 is TGTGCCAGCAGTGACGGGCCGGGGAGAGACTACACCTTC. Protein: CASSDGPGRDYTF. Complete variable domain (other parts from reference TRBV2 and TRBJ1-2): EPEVTQTPSHQVTQMGQEVILRCVPISNHLYFYWYRQILGQKVEFLVSFYNNEISEKSEIFDDQFSVERPDGSNFTLKIRSTKLEDSAMYFCASSDGPGRDYTFGSGTRLTVV.